This entry features one TCR beta chain sequence. This sample stems from a study of identical twins. This CDR3 region has 11 residues. Trimming stripped 10 bases from V and 9 bases from J, with 16 bases between. One entry per CDR3 protein, called by TCRdb with MiXCR from the 5' RACE reads. The sample has around 550,000 distinct CDR3 sequences; roughly 15% are singletons. These data also formed part of another study, on yellow fever vaccine responses in identical twins.

The chain employs TRBV23-1 and TRBJ2-7; D unresolved. TRBV23-1 belongs to the ORF category, with a function that is uncertain. Input material: CD4+ T cells sorted from blood. The TCR sequence derives from a woman between 18 and 29 years old in good health. The CDR3 DNA is TGCGCCACTTCAGGATTTCTGGGGCAGTACGTC. Protein: CATSGFLGQYV.